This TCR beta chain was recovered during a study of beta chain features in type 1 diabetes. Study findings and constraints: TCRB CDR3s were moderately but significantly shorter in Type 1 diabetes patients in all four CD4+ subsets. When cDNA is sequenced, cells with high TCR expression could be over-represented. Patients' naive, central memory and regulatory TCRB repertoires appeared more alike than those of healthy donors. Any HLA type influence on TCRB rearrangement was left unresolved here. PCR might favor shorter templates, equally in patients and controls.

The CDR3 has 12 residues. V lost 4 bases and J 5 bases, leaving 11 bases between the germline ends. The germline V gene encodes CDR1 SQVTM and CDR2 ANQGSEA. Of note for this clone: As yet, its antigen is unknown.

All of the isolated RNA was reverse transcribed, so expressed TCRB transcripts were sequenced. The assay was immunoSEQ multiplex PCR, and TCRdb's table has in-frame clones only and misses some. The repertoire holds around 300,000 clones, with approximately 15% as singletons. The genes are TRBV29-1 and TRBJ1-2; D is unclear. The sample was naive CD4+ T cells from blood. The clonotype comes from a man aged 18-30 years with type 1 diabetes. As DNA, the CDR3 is TGCAGCGTTGGGGCCTCCTCATATGGCTACACCTTC. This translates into CSVGASSYGYTF.